This T cell receptor beta chain was sequenced in a study of blood T cell repertoires in COVID-19 (dated by TCRdb to between 2020 and 2021). Context from the whole study: Samples covering the acute and convalescent phases of COVID-19 were provided by collaborators in the United States, Italy and Spain. The prospective study material was composed of cDNA or gDNA derived from T cells, B-cell-depleted T cells, or PBMCs. Deeply sampled blood TCRbeta repertoires from subjects exposed to, actively infected with, or recovered from COVID-19 were included in the dataset. The repertoires were made available in a free public database intended to serve as a resource for research on the immune response to SARS-CoV-2. Samples were obtained from the ongoing ImmuneRACE study (first 160 participants) and from 1,254 subjects provided by 6 global collaborators. Sample metadata almost always included a de-identified subject ID, COVID-19 status, age in years and sex. Where available, HLA class I and class II types were obtained from metadata supplied by the sample provider rather than from assay-based typing. Results the study describes overall, beyond this receptor: The quantity of clinical and demographic metadata differed by source and by participant and was supplied without curation.

Regarding this clone: The clone's antigen remains unknown. No much larger clone exists at a distance of one base, and base qualities are not known.

The collaborating institutions used their own protocols to collect whole blood in K2EDTA tubes. Collaborator samples were shipped for TCRbeta analysis as frozen whole blood, isolated PBMCs, or DNA extracted from either sample type. TCRbeta CDR3 regions were amplified from genomic DNA by means of the immunoSEQ Assay, a bias-controlled multiplex PCR. The authors' pipeline ran thus. The number of nucleated cells in each sample was estimated by amplification of reference gene primers within the assay. Sequence reads were collapsed and filtered to measure the absolute abundance of every unique TCRbeta CDR3 rearrangement. For each sample, productive Simpson clonality was calculated as the square root of Simpson's diversity index across productive rearrangements. TCRdb re-hosts the immuneACCESS table, in-frame sequences only. Its copies lack some clones; in the studies checked, an unresolved V gene accounts for under half of them, and the cause for the rest is not known. D and trimming come from the DNA, and the V and J calls and clone size come from that table. The table for this sample lists just over 650,000 clones; 85% to 90% of them were counted only once. Together, the top ten hold over 0.2% of the sample.

The CDR3 numbers 15 residues from cysteine through phenylalanine. The CDR3 DNA has 45 bases and is translated from base 1. From V the trimming removes 1 base and from J it removes 1 base, while the gene matches leave 2 bases of the junction unaccounted for. CDR1 MGHDK and CDR2 SYGVNS were looked up in the germline V gene. The clonotype comes from a woman aged 18-30 years with acute or convalescent COVID-19. Sequenced material: peripheral blood. The chain joins TRBV25-1 to TRBJ2-7; 9 central bases correspond to TRBD1. The bases read TGTGCCAGCAGTGAATTTGGACAGGGGTCCTACGAGCAGTACTTC. It encodes CASSEFGQGSYEQYF.